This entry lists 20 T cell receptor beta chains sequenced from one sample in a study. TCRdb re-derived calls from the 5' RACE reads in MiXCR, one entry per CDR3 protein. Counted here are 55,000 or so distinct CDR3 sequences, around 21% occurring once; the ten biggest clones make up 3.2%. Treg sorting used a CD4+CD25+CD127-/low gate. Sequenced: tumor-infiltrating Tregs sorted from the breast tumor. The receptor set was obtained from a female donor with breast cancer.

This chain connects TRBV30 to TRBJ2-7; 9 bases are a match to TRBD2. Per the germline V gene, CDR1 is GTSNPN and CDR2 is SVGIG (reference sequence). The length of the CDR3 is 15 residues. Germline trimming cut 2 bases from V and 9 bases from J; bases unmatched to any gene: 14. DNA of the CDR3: TGTGCCTGGAGTCCCCTAGCGGGACTCTCGTCGGCGCAGTACTTC. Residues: CAWSPLAGLSSAQYF.

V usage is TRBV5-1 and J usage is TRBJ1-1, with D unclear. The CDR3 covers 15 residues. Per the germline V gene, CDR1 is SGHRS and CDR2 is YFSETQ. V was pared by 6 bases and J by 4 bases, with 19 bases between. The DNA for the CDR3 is TGCGCCAGCACCTTCCTACCGGGCCGGGGCACTGAAGCTTTCTTT. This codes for CASTFLPGRGTEAFF.

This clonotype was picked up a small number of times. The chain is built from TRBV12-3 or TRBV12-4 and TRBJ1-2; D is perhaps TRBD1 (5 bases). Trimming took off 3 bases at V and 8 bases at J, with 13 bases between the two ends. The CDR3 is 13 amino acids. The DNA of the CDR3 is TGTGCCAGCAGTTTTGTCCAGGGTAGCGGCTACACCTTC. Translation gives CASSFVQGSGYTF.

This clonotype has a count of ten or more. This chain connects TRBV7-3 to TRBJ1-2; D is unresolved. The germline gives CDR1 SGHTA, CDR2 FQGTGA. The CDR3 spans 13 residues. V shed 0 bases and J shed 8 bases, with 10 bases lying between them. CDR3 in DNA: TGTGCCAGCAGCTTAACCCCGGTAGGGGGCTACACCTTC. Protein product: CASSLTPVGGYTF.

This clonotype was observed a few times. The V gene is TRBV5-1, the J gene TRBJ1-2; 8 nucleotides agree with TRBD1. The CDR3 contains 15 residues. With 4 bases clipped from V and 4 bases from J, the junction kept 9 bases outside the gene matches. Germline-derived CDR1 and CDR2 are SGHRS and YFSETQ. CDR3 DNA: TGCGCCAGCAGCCAAGATGGACAGGGTCTCTATGGCTACACCTTC. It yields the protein CASSQDGQGLYGYTF.

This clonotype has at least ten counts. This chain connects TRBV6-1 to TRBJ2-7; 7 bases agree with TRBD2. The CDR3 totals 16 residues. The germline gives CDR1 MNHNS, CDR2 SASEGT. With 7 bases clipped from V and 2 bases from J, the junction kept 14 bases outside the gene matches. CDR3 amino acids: CASKVLAGVPTYEQYF. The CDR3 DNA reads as TGTGCCAGCAAAGTGCTTGCGGGAGTACCTACCTACGAGCAGTACTTC.

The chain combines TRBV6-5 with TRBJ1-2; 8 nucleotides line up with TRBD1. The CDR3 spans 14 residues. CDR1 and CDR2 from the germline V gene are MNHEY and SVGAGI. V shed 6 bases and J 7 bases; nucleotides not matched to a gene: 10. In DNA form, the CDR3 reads TGTGCCAGCAGACGGGACAGGAAAGCGGGTGGCTACACCTTC. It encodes CASRRDRKAGGYTF.

CDR3: CSVFSQGTEAFF. The DNA of the CDR3 is TGCAGCGTTTTCTCCCAGGGGACTGAAGCTTTCTTT. The rearrangement uses TRBV29-1 and TRBJ1-1, with D possibly TRBD1 on 6 matching bases. The CDR3 is 12 residues long. Between the trimmed V and J ends, which lost 5 bases and 5 bases, there was a span of 12 bases. Germline CDR1 and CDR2: SQVTM and ANQGSEA.

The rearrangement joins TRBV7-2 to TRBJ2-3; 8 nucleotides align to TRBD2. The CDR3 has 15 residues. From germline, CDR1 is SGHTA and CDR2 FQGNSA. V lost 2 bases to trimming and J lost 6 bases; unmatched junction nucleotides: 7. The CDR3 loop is CASSLSGTSGDTQYF. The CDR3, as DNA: TGTGCCAGCAGCTTAAGTGGTACTAGCGGTGATACGCAGTATTTT. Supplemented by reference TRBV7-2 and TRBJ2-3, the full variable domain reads GAGVSQSPSNKVTEKGKDVELRCDPISGHTALYWYRQSLGQGLEFLIYFQGNSAPDKSGLPSDRFSAERTGGSVSTLTIQRTQQEDSAVYLCASSLSGTSGDTQYFGPGTRLTVL.

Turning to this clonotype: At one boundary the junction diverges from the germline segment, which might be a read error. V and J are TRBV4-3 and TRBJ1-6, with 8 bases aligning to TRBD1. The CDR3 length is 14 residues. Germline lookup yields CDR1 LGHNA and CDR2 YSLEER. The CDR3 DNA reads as TGCGCCAGCACCTCAGGGGGCGGTAATTCACCCATCCACTTT. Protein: CASTSGGGNSPIHF.

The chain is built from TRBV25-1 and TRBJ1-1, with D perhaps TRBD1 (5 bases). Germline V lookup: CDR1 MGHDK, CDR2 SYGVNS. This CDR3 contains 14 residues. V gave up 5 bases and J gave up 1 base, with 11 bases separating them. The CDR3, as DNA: TGTGCCAGCAGTCAACCAGGGCCGAACACTGAAGCTTTCTTT. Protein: CASSQPGPNTEAFF.

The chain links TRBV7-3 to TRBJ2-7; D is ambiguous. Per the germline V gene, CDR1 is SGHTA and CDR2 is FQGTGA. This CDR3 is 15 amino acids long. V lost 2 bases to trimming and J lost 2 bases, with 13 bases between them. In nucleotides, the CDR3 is TGTGCCAGCAGCTTACCGCCTAGAAATACCTACGAGCAGTACTTC. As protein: CASSLPPRNTYEQYF. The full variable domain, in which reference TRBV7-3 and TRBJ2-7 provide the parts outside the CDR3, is GAGVSQTPSNKVTEKGKYVELRCDPISGHTALYWYRQSLGQGPEFLIYFQGTGAADDSGLPNDRFFAVRPEGSVSTLKIQRTERGDSAVYLCASSLPPRNTYEQYFGPGTRLTVT.

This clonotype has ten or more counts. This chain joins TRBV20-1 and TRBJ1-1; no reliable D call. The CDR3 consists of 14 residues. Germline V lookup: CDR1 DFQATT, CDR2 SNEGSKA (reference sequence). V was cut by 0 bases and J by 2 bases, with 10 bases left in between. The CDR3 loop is CSAREKGINTEAFF. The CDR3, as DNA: TGCAGTGCTAGAGAGAAGGGAATAAACACTGAAGCTTTCTTT.

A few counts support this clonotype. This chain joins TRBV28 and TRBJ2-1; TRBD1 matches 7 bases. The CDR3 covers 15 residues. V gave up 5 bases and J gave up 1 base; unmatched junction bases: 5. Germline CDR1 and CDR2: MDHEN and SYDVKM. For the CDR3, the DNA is TGTGCCAGCAGTCGACAGGGAGTATCCTACAATGAGCAGTTCTTC. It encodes CASSRQGVSYNEQFF.

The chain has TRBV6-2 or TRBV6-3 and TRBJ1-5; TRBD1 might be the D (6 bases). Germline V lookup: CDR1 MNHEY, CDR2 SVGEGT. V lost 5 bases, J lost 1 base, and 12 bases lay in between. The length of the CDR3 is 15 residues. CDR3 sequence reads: CASSRDKRSNQPQHF. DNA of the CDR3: TGTGCCAGCAGTCGGGACAAAAGGAGCAATCAGCCCCAGCATTTT.

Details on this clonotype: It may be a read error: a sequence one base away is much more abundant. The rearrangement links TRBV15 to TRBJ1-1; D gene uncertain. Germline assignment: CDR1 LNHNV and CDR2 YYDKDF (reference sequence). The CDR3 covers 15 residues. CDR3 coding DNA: TGTGCCACCAGCAGAGATGACTTCCCGAACACTGAAGCTCTCTTT. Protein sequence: CATSRDDFPNTEALF.

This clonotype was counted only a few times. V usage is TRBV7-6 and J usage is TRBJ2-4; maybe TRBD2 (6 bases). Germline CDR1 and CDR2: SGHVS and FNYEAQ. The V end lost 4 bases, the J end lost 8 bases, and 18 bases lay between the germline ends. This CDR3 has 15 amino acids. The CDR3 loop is CASSSTSFPQDIQYF. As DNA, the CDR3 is TGTGCCAGCAGCTCCACTAGCTTCCCTCAGGACATTCAGTACTTC.

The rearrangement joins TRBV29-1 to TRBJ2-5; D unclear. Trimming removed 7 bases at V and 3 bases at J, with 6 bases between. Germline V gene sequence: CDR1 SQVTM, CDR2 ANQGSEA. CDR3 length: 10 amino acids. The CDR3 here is CSARKETQYF. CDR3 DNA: TGCAGCGCCCGAAAAGAGACCCAGTACTTC.

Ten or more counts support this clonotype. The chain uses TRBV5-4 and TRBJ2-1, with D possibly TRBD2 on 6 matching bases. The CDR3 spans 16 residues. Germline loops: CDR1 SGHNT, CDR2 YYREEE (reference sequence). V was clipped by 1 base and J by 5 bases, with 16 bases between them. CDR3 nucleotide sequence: TGTGCCAGCAGCTTGTCTTGGCTAGCGAACAACAATGAGCAGTTCTTC. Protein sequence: CASSLSWLANNNEQFF.

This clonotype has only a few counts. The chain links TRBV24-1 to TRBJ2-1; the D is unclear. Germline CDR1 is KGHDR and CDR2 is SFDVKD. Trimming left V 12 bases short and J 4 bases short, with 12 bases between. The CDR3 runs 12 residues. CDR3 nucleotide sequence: TGTGCCTCGTCGTCAGGTTACAATGAGCAGTTCTTC. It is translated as CASSSGYNEQFF.